This is a list of T cell receptor beta chains from one sample in a study of Ad26.COV2.S vaccination and SARS-CoV-2 variants. Libraries were prepared by immunoSEQ multiplex PCR; TCRdb keeps only in-frame clonotypes and omits some of them. There are some 450,000 clones in the sample; 90% occur only once, and less than 5.5% lies in the top ten. Source: peripheral blood, taken in a trial of Ad26.COV2.S vaccine versus placebo. All receptors derive from a person aged 18 to 65 who received the Ad26.COV2.S COVID-19 vaccine or a placebo. The CDR3 runs from the conserved cysteine through the conserved F or W. D genes are given only for firm matches. Only some rows state a clone size, as once, few, many or a class for expanded clones.

d_call | j_call | clone_size | v_call | cdr3_nt | cdr3_aa
NA | TRBJ1-2 | NA | TRBV28 | TGTGCCAGCAGTTCTCAGGGGAGGACTAACTATGGCTACACCTTC | CASSSQGRTNYGYTF
TRBD1 | TRBJ2-7 | NA | TRBV14 | TGTGCCAGCAGCCTTGGGGACAGGTTCTACGAGCAGTACTTC | CASSLGDRFYEQYF
NA | TRBJ1-4 | once | TRBV14 | TGTGCCAGCAGAGGGGTTGCAACTAATGAAAAACTGTTTTTT | CASRGVATNEKLFF
NA | TRBJ1-4 | NA | TRBV7-2 | TGTGCCAGCAGGAACAACAGGGAAGGGAATGAAAAACTGTTTTTT | CASRNNREGNEKLFF
NA | TRBJ2-2 | once | TRBV27 | TGTGCCAGCAGTCCCACGCTGTCCGGGGAGCTGTTTTTT | CASSPTLSGELFF
TRBD2 | TRBJ2-1 | NA | TRBV15 | TGTGCCACCGCCAAGGCCCGGACTAGCGGGCTCAATGAGCAGTTCTTC | CATAKARTSGLNEQFF
NA | TRBJ1-5 | NA | TRBV27 | TGTGCCAGCAGTTTATCGCTCAATCAGCCCCAGCATTTT | CASSLSLNQPQHF
NA | TRBJ1-2 | NA | TRBV21-1 | TGTGCCAGCACTGCCGGATCTCTTTATGGCTACACCTTC | CASTAGSLYGYTF
NA | TRBJ1-6 | NA | TRBV5-6 | TGTGCCAGCAGCTTGGTTCCAGGTTCACCCCTCCACTTT | CASSLVPGSPLHF
TRBD1 | TRBJ1-1 | NA | TRBV28 | TGTGCCAGCAGTTTCCGAGACCAAATTACAGGGGCCTGGGGCACTGAAGCTTTCTTT | CASSFRDQITGAWGTEAFF
NA | TRBJ2-2 | NA | TRBV4-3 | TGCGCCAGCAGCCAAGGTTCGCCACGGGAAACCGGGGAGCTGTTTTTT | CASSQGSPRETGELFF
TRBD1 | TRBJ2-2 | NA | TRBV28 | TGTGCCAGCAGCCCCTGGACAGGGGACGGGGAGCTGTTTTTT | CASSPWTGDGELFF
NA | TRBJ2-1 | NA | TRBV7-3 | TGTGCCAGCAGCCTGGGCGGACGGATCTACAATGAGCAGTTCTTC | CASSLGGRIYNEQFF
NA | TRBJ2-2 | NA | TRBV9 | TGTGCCAGCAGCGTAGAAGAACGACAGGAGCTGTTTTTT | CASSVEERQELFF
TRBD1 | TRBJ1-1 | NA | TRBV7-8 | TGTGCCAGCAGCTTAGCGGGGACGACAGGGACTGAAGCTTTCTTT | CASSLAGTTGTEAFF